Each of the 26 T cell receptor beta chains below was sequenced from the same sample in a study of early T cells in non-severe SARS-CoV-2 infection. TCRdb reanalysed the 5' RACE reads using MiXCR and keeps one entry per CDR3 protein. Altogether roughly 80,000 distinct CDR3 sequences are present, over 11% being singletons, with the ten largest covering 3% to 3.5%. Sample: whole blood. Receptors originate from an adult who was a healthcare worker with PCR-confirmed SARS-CoV-2 infection or an uninfected control (not recorded which).

This clonotype was counted at least ten times. The V call is TRBV7-9, the J call TRBJ2-3, with D perhaps being TRBD1 or TRBD2 (5 bases each). Per the germline V gene, CDR1 is SEHNR and CDR2 is FQNEAQ (reference sequence). V was trimmed by 5 bases and J by 0 bases, leaving 15 bases between them. The CDR3 contains 16 residues. The DNA of the CDR3 is TGTGCCAGCAGCCACGGGGCCCGGGGAAGCACAGATACGCAGTATTTT. Translated, it gives CASSHGARGSTDTQYF. Filled out from reference TRBV7-9 and TRBJ2-3, the complete variable domain reads DTGVSQNPRHKITKRGQNVTFRCDPISEHNRLYWYRQTLGQGPEFLTYFQNEAQLEKSRLLSDRFSAERPKGSFSTLEIQRTEQGDSAMYLCASSHGARGSTDTQYFGPGTRLTVL.

This clonotype was seen many times. The chain recombines TRBV19 with TRBJ1-5; 8 bases are a match to TRBD1. CDR1 and CDR2 from the germline V gene are LNHDA and SQIVND (reference sequence). With V trimmed by 3 bases and J by 7 bases, 5 bases remained unmatched. This CDR3 is built from 14 residues. In DNA, the CDR3 is TGTGCCAGTAGTATCGGACAGGGCCCCCAGCCCCAGCATTTT. This translates into CASSIGQGPQPQHF.

This clonotype was found a few times. This sequence joins TRBV29-1 and TRBJ1-2; TRBD1 aligns across 10 bases. V lost 6 bases and J lost 5; bases outside the gene matches: 9. From germline, CDR1 is SQVTM and CDR2 ANQGSEA. This CDR3 is built from 14 residues. The CDR3 here is CSVMTGGLGYGYTF. In nucleotides, the CDR3 is TGCAGCGTAATGACAGGGGGCCTGGGTTATGGCTACACCTTC.

This clonotype occurred once. The junction shows a germline mismatch at one end, possibly a read error. The chain uses TRBV20-1 and TRBJ2-1; 14 bases line up with TRBD2. The CDR3 runs to 16 residues. In germline, CDR1 is DFQATT, CDR2 SNEGSKA (reference sequence). The CDR3 here is CSVPTSGRAGHNEQLF. Written as DNA, the CDR3 is TGCAGTGTCCCGACTAGCGGGAGGGCCGGTCACAATGAGCAGCTCTTC.

The chain employs TRBV5-6 and TRBJ2-7; a weak D match, TRBD2 (5 bases). The CDR3 runs 12 residues. V was pared by 2 bases and J by 5 bases, with 8 bases between. The V gene's germline CDR1 is SGHDT and CDR2 YYEEEE. The CDR3 DNA sequence: TGTGCCAGCAGCTTAGTAGCGAACGAGCAGTACTTC. Translation gives CASSLVANEQYF.

This sequence joins TRBV19 and TRBJ1-2, with no clear D. The germline V gene has CDR1 LNHDA and CDR2 SQIVND (reference sequence). The CDR3 is 16 amino acids. Trimming pared 6 bases from V and 3 bases from J, leaving 20 bases between. This CDR3 reads CASSLASEPADYGYTF. The DNA for the CDR3 is TGTGCCAGTAGCTTAGCCTCAGAGCCCGCCGACTATGGCTACACCTTC. Together with reference TRBV19 and TRBJ1-2, the CDR3 gives the full variable domain: DGGITQSPKYLFRKEGQNVTLSCEQNLNHDAMYWYRQDPGQGLRLIYYSQIVNDFQKGDIAEGYSVSREKKESFPLTVTSAQKNPTAFYLCASSLASEPADYGYTFGSGTRLTVV.

This clonotype was observed at least ten times. V usage is TRBV6-1 and J usage is TRBJ2-7; 8 nucleotides match TRBD1. The length of the CDR3 is 13 residues. With V trimmed by 4 bases and J by 5 bases, 4 bases remained unmatched. Germline V CDR1 and CDR2: MNHNS, SASEGT. CDR3 in amino acids: CASSVGTGNEQYF. The CDR3 nucleotides are TGTGCCAGCAGTGTAGGGACAGGCAACGAGCAGTACTTC.

In this sample, this clonotype turned up a few times. V is TRBV5-1 and J is TRBJ1-5; D is uncertain. This CDR3 spans 14 amino acids. Trimming stripped 0 bases from V and 4 bases from J, with 8 bases between. Germline V CDR1 and CDR2: SGHRS, YFSETQ. CDR3 protein: CASSLGPANQPQHF. The CDR3 coding sequence is TGCGCCAGCAGCTTGGGACCGGCAAATCAGCCCCAGCATTTT.

This clonotype was seen only a few times. The genes are TRBV18 and TRBJ2-7, with TRBD2 matching over 12 bases. There are 13 residues in the CDR3. V dropped 8 bases and J dropped 5; count of bases not matched to a gene: 4. Germline-derived CDR1 and CDR2 are KGHSH and LQKENI. This CDR3 is CASRTSGDHEQYF. The CDR3 DNA follows: TGTGCCAGCCGGACTAGCGGGGACCACGAGCAGTACTTC. Based on the CDR3 plus reference TRBV18 and TRBJ2-7, the full variable domain is NAGVMQNPRHLVRRRGQEARLRCSPMKGHSHVYWYRQLPEEGLKFMVYLQKENIIDESGMPKERFSAEFPKEGPSILRIQQVVRGDSAAYFCASRTSGDHEQYFGPGTRLTVT.

This clonotype was counted ten times or more. The chain has TRBV5-5 and TRBJ1-6; the match to TRBD1 covers 10 bases. Per the germline V gene, CDR1 is SGHKS and CDR2 is YYEKEE (reference sequence). V dropped 1 base and J dropped 8; count of bases not matched to a gene: 3. The CDR3 length is 15 residues. The CDR3 reads CASSLQGQGDSPLHF. CDR3 nucleotide sequence: TGTGCCAGCAGCTTGCAAGGACAGGGGGATTCACCCCTCCACTTT.

This clonotype occurred many times. The gene calls are TRBV6-2 or TRBV6-3 and TRBJ1-6; 8 bases map to TRBD1. Germline loops: CDR1 MNHEY, CDR2 SVGEGT. There are 16 residues in the CDR3. J gave up 3 bases and V 6 bases, and 7 bases lay outside the gene matches. CDR3 sequence: CASRPGQGGYNSPLHF. The CDR3 bases are TGTGCCAGCAGGCCCGGACAGGGTGGCTATAATTCACCCCTCCACTTT.

By proportion, this clonotype is medium-sized. The chain joins TRBV7-2 to TRBJ2-3; 11 bases align to TRBD2. Germline V gene lookup returns CDR1 SGHTA and CDR2 FQGNSA. This CDR3 has 18 amino acids. The J segment lost 6 bases and the V segment lost 6 bases, leaving 17 bases of the junction unmatched. The CDR3 spells CASSPRGTSGSILDTQYF. The DNA for the CDR3 is TGTGCCAGCAGTCCTCGTGGGACTAGCGGATCCATCCTGGATACGCAGTATTTT.

A word on this clonotype: One base away lies a much larger clone, so this may be a sequencing read error. The chain recombines TRBV18 with TRBJ1-5; D possibly corresponds to TRBD1 (6 bases). CDR3 length: 15 residues. Germline lookup yields CDR1 KGHSH and CDR2 LQKENI. The CDR3 sequence: CAGSPGVAGNQPQHF. DNA of the CDR3: TGTGCCGGCTCACCAGGGGTTGCGGGCAATCAGCCCCAGCATTTT. Full variable domain (rest looked up from reference TRBV18 and TRBJ1-5): NAGVMQNPRHLVRRRGQEARLRCSPMKGHSHVYWYRQLPEEGLKFMVYLQKENIIDESGMPKERFSAEFPKEGPSILRIQQVVRGDSAAYFCAGSPGVAGNQPQHFGDGTRLSIL.

This clonotype was seen many times. The V call is TRBV7-6, the J call TRBJ2-7; D may be TRBD2 (6 bases). CDR1 and CDR2 from the germline V gene are SGHVS and FNYEAQ. CDR3 size: 13 residues. V gave up 5 bases and J gave up 5 bases, with 13 bases separating them. The CDR3 DNA reads TGTGCCAGCAGCCCGGTGGGGGGAGACGAGCAGTACTTC. Its protein is CASSPVGGDEQYF.

This sequence joins TRBV11-3 and TRBJ2-1, with 12 bases that match TRBD2. V was clipped by 4 bases and J by 9 bases; unmatched bases: 7. Germline CDR1 SGHNT, CDR2 YENEEA. The CDR3 covers 15 residues. The CDR3: CASSSLTSGSGEQFF. The DNA for the CDR3 is TGTGCCAGCAGCTCCTTGACTAGCGGGAGTGGTGAGCAGTTCTTC.

The CDR3 bases are TGTGCCAGCAGTTTAAGGGGCCCAACTAATGAAAAACTGTTTTTT. Protein: CASSLRGPTNEKLFF. This chain joins TRBV27 and TRBJ1-4, with D possibly matching TRBD1 (5 bases). Germline V CDR1 and CDR2: MNHEY, SMNVEV (reference sequence). The CDR3 is made up of 15 amino acids. Trimming pared 2 bases from V and 0 bases from J, leaving 7 bases between.

This sequence joins TRBV12-3 or TRBV12-4 and TRBJ2-7; TRBD1 matches 10 bases. V shed 5 bases and J 5 bases; nucleotides not matched to a gene: 9. The CDR3 has 15 residues. CDR3 in DNA: TGTGCCAGCAGTCGTCGGGGACAGGGGTCTCACGAGCAGTACTTC. It translates to CASSRRGQGSHEQYF.

CDR3 DNA: TGTGCCAGCAGCCTCTCAGCTAGCGGGAGGGCCGAGGTTGAGCAGTTCTTC. Protein sequence: CASSLSASGRAEVEQFF. The rearrangement links TRBV7-9 to TRBJ2-1; 12 bases map to TRBD2. Germline CDR1 is SEHNR and CDR2 is FQNEAQ (reference sequence). This CDR3 has 17 residues. V gave up 5 bases and J gave up 9 bases; unmatched junction bases: 14.

This clonotype was found a few times. The rearrangement joins TRBV9 to TRBJ2-1; TRBD2 agrees at 10 bases. V lost 5 bases and J lost 5; bases outside the gene matches: 10. In germline, CDR1 is SGDLS, CDR2 YYNGEE. The CDR3 contains 16 residues. The CDR3 DNA follows: TGTGCCAGCAGGCCCAGCGGGGGGGCCCCCAACAATGAGCAGTTCTTC. It encodes CASRPSGGAPNNEQFF.

The sample holds many counts of this clonotype. This chain uses TRBV7-9 with TRBJ1-4; D is unresolved. From germline, CDR1 is SEHNR and CDR2 FQNEAQ (reference sequence). CDR3 length: 14 amino acids. Trimming removed 3 bases from V and 5 bases from J, with 10 bases in between. The CDR3 region has the DNA TGTGCCAGCAGCTTGTCACAAGTGAATGAAAAACTGTTTTTT. Protein: CASSLSQVNEKLFF.

In the case of this clonotype: One base away lies a much larger clone, so this may be a sequencing read error. J is TRBJ2-6 and V is TRBV18; D remains unclear. CDR1 is KGHSH, CDR2 LQKENI, per germline. This CDR3 comprises 14 residues. CDR3 sequence reads: CASSPPAGVNVLTF. The CDR3 bases are TGTGCCAGCTCACCGCCAGCTGGGGTCAACGTCCTGACTTTC.

This clonotype was found a few times. V is TRBV7-9 and J is TRBJ2-5, with D perhaps matching TRBD1 (5 bases). CDR1 is SEHNR, CDR2 FQNEAQ, per germline (reference sequence). There are 14 residues in the CDR3. V was trimmed by 2 bases and J by 5 bases, leaving 12 bases between them. This chain's CDR3 is CASSLLQGAETQYF. The CDR3 DNA sequence: TGTGCCAGCAGCTTACTTCAAGGGGCCGAGACCCAGTACTTC.

This clonotype was observed a few times. The J gene is TRBJ2-7, the V gene TRBV7-6; D might be TRBD2 (6 bases). V shed 6 bases and J shed 0 bases, with 12 bases lying between them. The germline V gene encodes CDR1 SGHVS and CDR2 FNYEAQ. This CDR3 spans 14 amino acids. CDR3 coding DNA: TGTGCCAGCAGTCCACGGACTAACTCCTACGAGCAGTACTTC. This sequence encodes CASSPRTNSYEQYF.

In this sample, this clonotype turned up many times. The rearrangement uses TRBV11-2 and TRBJ2-2; 10 bases are shared with TRBD2. Germline V CDR1 and CDR2: SGHAT, FQNNGV. This CDR3 spans 18 amino acids. V lost 0 bases, J lost 3 bases, and 7 bases stayed unmatched. CDR3 DNA: TGTGCCAGCAGCTTAGATCCGGCTAGCGGGGGATACACCGGGGAGCTGTTTTTT. Translation gives CASSLDPASGGYTGELFF.

This rearrangement joins TRBV6-1 to TRBJ1-2, with D maybe TRBD1 (5 bases). Trimming removed 6 bases from V and 4 bases from J, with 15 bases in between. The V gene's germline CDR1 is MNHNS and CDR2 SASEGT. This CDR3 region has 14 residues. CDR3 in amino acids: CASSRSRDGYGYTF. Here the CDR3 DNA reads TGTGCCAGCAGCCGGAGCAGGGACGGCTATGGCTACACCTTC.

This clonotype was counted only a few times. V gene TRBV19 combines with J gene TRBJ1-5; 8 bases are a match to TRBD1. The germline V gene has CDR1 LNHDA and CDR2 SQIVND (reference sequence). V was pared by 4 bases and J by 6 bases, with 8 bases of the junction left unmatched. This CDR3 is 15 amino acids long. The DNA of the CDR3 is TGTGCCAGTAGTAAGGTTCAGGGGGCGGGTCAGCCCCAGCATTTT. Encoded protein: CASSKVQGAGQPQHF.